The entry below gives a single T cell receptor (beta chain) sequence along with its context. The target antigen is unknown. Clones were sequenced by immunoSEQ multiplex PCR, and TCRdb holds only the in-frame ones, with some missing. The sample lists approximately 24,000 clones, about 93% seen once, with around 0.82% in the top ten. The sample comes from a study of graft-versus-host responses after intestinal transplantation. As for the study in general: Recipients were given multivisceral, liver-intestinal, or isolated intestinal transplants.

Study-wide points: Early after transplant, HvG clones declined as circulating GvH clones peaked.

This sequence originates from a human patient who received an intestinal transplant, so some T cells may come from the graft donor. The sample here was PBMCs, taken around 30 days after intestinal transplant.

The CDR3 region has the DNA TGTGCCAGTTTATCGTACTATGGCTACACCTTC. Protein product: CASLSYYGYTF. The V call is TRBV19, the J call TRBJ1-2; D gene uncertain. The CDR3 runs 11 residues. V was pared by 8 bases and J by 3 bases, with 7 bases between. CDR1 LNHDA and CDR2 SQIVND come from the germline V gene (reference sequence).